This TCR beta chain was captured in a study of blood T cell repertoires in COVID-19. Background on the study: The United States, Italy and Spain provided the acute and convalescent COVID-19 samples. T cells, B-cell-depleted T cells, or PBMCs provided the cDNA or gDNA that served as material.

Trimming cost V 4 bases and J 0 bases, with 13 bases left between them. This CDR3 spans 16 amino acids. Germline assignment: CDR1 SEHNR and CDR2 FQNEAQ (reference sequence). Original handling: It was from reference gene primer amplification that nucleated cell counts were estimated. Method: immunoSEQ multiplex PCR; TCRdb's copy keeps in-frame clones and lacks some. V and J calls and clone size are copied from that table; D and trimming were computed from the DNA. The sample records 180,000 or so clones, roughly 86% being singletons. The rearrangement links TRBV7-9 to TRBJ2-1; no definite D call. Sequenced: peripheral blood. This TCR was sampled from a man aged 18 to 29 with acute or convalescent COVID-19. The CDR3 region is CASSSSGVYSYNEQFF. For the CDR3, the DNA is TGTGCCAGCAGCTCCAGTGGTGTGTACTCCTACAATGAGCAGTTCTTC.